These 25 T cell receptor beta chains were sequenced from one sample in a study of cytomegalovirus exposure and HLA in healthy donors. The PCR made use of 60 Vbeta and 13 Jbeta primers. The data were produced by immunoSEQ multiplex PCR, yet TCRdb's version contains in-frame clones alone and is incomplete. The repertoire holds 150,000 or so clones, approximately 80% seen once, with about 9.7% in the top ten. The material sequenced was PBMCs. Receptor source: a man younger than 35 in good health and CMV-seropositive.

This clone was counted between two and nine times. The chain carries TRBV6-5 and TRBJ1-1, with a possible D match to TRBD1 (6 bases). V was pared by 5 bases and J by 7 bases, with 14 bases between. Looked up from germline, CDR1 is MNHEY and CDR2 is SVGAGI. CDR3 length: 13 residues. CDR3 loop: CASSQQGGNEAFF. The CDR3 DNA reads TGTGCCAGCAGTCAGCAAGGGGGAAATGAAGCTTTCTTT.

In its sample, this clone was seen a few times. The chain carries TRBV27 and TRBJ1-2; D is uncertain. The length of the CDR3 is 13 residues. Germline assignment: CDR1 MNHEY and CDR2 SMNVEV (reference sequence). V was trimmed by 5 bases and J by 3 bases, leaving 10 bases between them. CDR3 bases: TGTGCCAGCAGTCTTACAAGATACTATGGCTACACCTTC. It is translated as CASSLTRYYGYTF.

This clone has a single count. The J gene is TRBJ2-7, the V gene TRBV29-1; possibly TRBD2 for D (6 bases). The CDR3 is 13 residues long. Germline-derived CDR1 and CDR2 are SQVTM and ANQGSEA. V dropped 7 bases and J dropped 5 bases, with 18 bases sitting between them. CDR3 sequence (DNA): TGCAGCGCCCGGGGGAGGTCTGTCCACGAGCAGTACTTC. This encodes CSARGRSVHEQYF.

Only one count was recorded for this clone. The chain links TRBV12-5 to TRBJ2-5, with D uncertain. Germline assignment: CDR1 LGHNT and CDR2 FRNRAP. The CDR3 consists of 13 residues. Trimming removed 1 base from V and 1 base from J, with 4 bases in between. The CDR3 nucleotides read TGTGCTAGTGGTTTGGCCGGCCAAGAGACCCAGTACTTC. It specifies CASGLAGQETQYF.

The chain couples TRBV7-9 to TRBJ2-7, with 8 bases identical to TRBD1. This CDR3 spans 13 amino acids. V lost 4 bases, J lost 5 bases, and 4 bases stayed unmatched. Germline-derived CDR1 and CDR2 are SEHNR and FQNEAQ (reference sequence). The CDR3 DNA is TGTGCCAGCAGCTCGGACAGGGAGGACGAGCAGTACTTC. The encoded protein is CASSSDREDEQYF.

For this clone: The conserved phenylalanine or tryptophan normally closing the CDR3 is absent here, so this likely arose from a read error. J is TRBJ1-6 and V is TRBV6-6; a possible D gene is TRBD1 (5 bases). The germline gives CDR1 MNHNY, CDR2 SVGAGI (reference sequence). The V end lost 5 bases, the J end lost 7 bases, and 12 bases lay between the germline ends. The length of the CDR3 is 14 residues. In DNA, the CDR3 is TGTGCCAGCAGTCGCGGGACGGGGAATTCACCCCTCCACCTT. It is translated as CASSRGTGNSPLHL.

V and J are TRBV4-1 and TRBJ2-7, with 8 bases that match TRBD1. The germline CDR1 and CDR2 sequences are MGHRA and YSYEKL. V was pared by 5 bases and J by 2 bases, with 5 bases of the junction left unmatched. The CDR3 covers 14 residues. CDR3 sequence: CASSWTGKTYEQYF. The CDR3 DNA reads as TGCGCCAGCAGCTGGACAGGGAAAACCTACGAGCAGTACTTC.

The CDR3 DNA follows: TGTGCCAGCAACCAGGGGGCGCGAGGCACTGAAGCTTTCTTT. Residues: CASNQGARGTEAFF. The J gene is TRBJ1-1, the V gene TRBV6-5; 8 nucleotides match TRBD1. Germline V gives CDR1 MNHEY, CDR2 SVGAGI. CDR3 length: 14 residues. V trimming: 7 bases; J trimming: 4 bases; junction bases outside the gene matches: 8.

The chain couples TRBV28 to TRBJ2-7, with D possibly TRBD1 on 6 matching bases. Germline CDR1 and CDR2: MDHEN and SYDVKM. This CDR3 has 15 amino acids. Trimming removed 7 bases at V and 0 bases at J, with 16 bases between. CDR3 sequence reads: CASTTRDTLSYEQYF. The CDR3 DNA reads TGTGCCAGCACCACCCGGGACACTCTCTCCTACGAGCAGTACTTC.

This clone was picked up a small number of times. V usage is TRBV7-9 and J usage is TRBJ2-7; 7 nucleotides agree with TRBD2. CDR1 and CDR2 (germline): SEHNR, FQNEAQ (reference sequence). Trimming removed 5 bases from V and 5 bases from J; junction bases left unmatched: 9. CDR3 length: 14 residues. In nucleotides, the CDR3 is TGTGCCAGCAGCCCTCCCGGGGGGTGGGACGAGCAGTACTTC. It is translated as CASSPPGGWDEQYF.

The chain joins TRBV5-1 to TRBJ2-1; 8 bases align to TRBD2. Germline V gives CDR1 SGHRS, CDR2 YFSETQ. V lost 9 bases, J lost 0 bases, and 8 bases stayed unmatched. This CDR3 comprises 15 residues. CDR3 DNA: TGCGCCACCACAAACGGGACTAGCTCCTACAATGAGCAGTTCTTC. Translating it yields CATTNGTSSYNEQFF. Full variable domain (outside the CDR3, taken from reference TRBV5-1 and TRBJ2-1): KAGVTQTPRYLIKTRGQQVTLSCSPISGHRSVSWYQQTPGQGLQFLFEYFSETQRNKGNFPGRFSGRQFSNSRSEMNVSTLELGDSALYLCATTNGTSSYNEQFFGPGTRLTVL.

This clone was seen just once. V is TRBV5-5 and J is TRBJ1-5; 7 nucleotides match TRBD1. V shed 0 bases and J 5 bases; nucleotides not matched to a gene: 5. Germline V gene data show CDR1 as SGHKS and CDR2 as YYEKEE (reference sequence). This CDR3 contains 15 residues. In DNA, the CDR3 is TGTGCCAGCAGCTTGGCGGACAGGACTCATCAGCCCCAGCATTTT. This codes for CASSLADRTHQPQHF. The whole variable domain, filled in from reference TRBV5-5 and TRBJ1-5, reads DAGVTQSPTHLIKTRGQQVTLRCSPISGHKSVSWYQQVLGQGPQFIFQYYEKEERGRGNFPDRFSARQFPNYSSELNVNALLLGDSALYLCASSLADRTHQPQHFGDGTRLSIL.

J is TRBJ1-2 and V is TRBV6-1; the match to TRBD1 covers 10 bases. In germline, CDR1 is MNHNS, CDR2 SASEGT. The CDR3 has 15 residues. The V segment lost 6 bases and the J segment 3 bases; nucleotides outside the gene matches: 7. The CDR3 bases are TGTGCCAGCAGGGACCCCGGGACAGGGGACTATGGCTACACCTTC. This encodes CASRDPGTGDYGYTF.

This sequence joins TRBV6-1 and TRBJ2-1; D is possibly TRBD1 (6 bases). There are 15 residues in the CDR3. CDR1 is MNHNS, CDR2 SASEGT, per germline. The ends were cut back, 3 bases at V and 1 base at J, with 10 bases in the middle. CDR3 amino acids: CASSDGTHSYNEQFF. The CDR3 DNA reads TGTGCCAGCAGTGACGGGACACATTCCTACAATGAGCAGTTCTTC.

This chain connects TRBV25-1 to TRBJ1-1; D gene ambiguous. The CDR3 totals 12 residues. Germline assignment: CDR1 MGHDK and CDR2 SYGVNS. Trimming cost V 3 bases and J 5 bases, with 7 bases left between them. DNA of the CDR3: TGTGCCAGCAGTGAGGCCAGAACTGAAGCTTTCTTT. It translates to CASSEARTEAFF.

The rearrangement joins TRBV7-2 to TRBJ1-4; perhaps TRBD1 as D (6 bases). The CDR3 length is 16 residues. From germline, CDR1 is SGHTA and CDR2 FQGNSA. V lost 3 bases to trimming and J lost 8 bases, with 19 bases between them. The CDR3 reads CASSFSSPGVGEKLFF. The CDR3 DNA reads as TGTGCCAGCAGCTTTAGTTCGCCAGGGGTGGGAGAAAAACTGTTTTTT. The complete variable domain, with remaining parts taken from reference TRBV7-2 and TRBJ1-4, reads GAGVSQSPSNKVTEKGKDVELRCDPISGHTALYWYRQSLGQGLEFLIYFQGNSAPDKSGLPSDRFSAERTGGSVSTLTIQRTQQEDSAVYLCASSFSSPGVGEKLFFGSGTQLSVL.

This clone was recorded a few times. The V and J genes are TRBV7-9 and TRBJ1-3; no firm D call. The CDR3 runs 13 residues. The germline V and J ends were trimmed by 8 bases and 2 bases, with 10 bases remaining between them. Germline CDR1 and CDR2: SEHNR and FQNEAQ (reference sequence). The CDR3 loop is CASVHEAGNTIYF. The CDR3 DNA is TGTGCCAGCGTCCATGAGGCTGGAAACACCATATATTTT.

The V gene is TRBV29-1, the J gene TRBJ2-5; D is perhaps TRBD1 (5 bases). CDR1 and CDR2 (germline): SQVTM, ANQGSEA. V gave up 7 bases and J gave up 1 base, with 13 bases separating them. The CDR3 is 13 amino acids. CDR3 DNA sequence: TGCAGCGAGGTGACAGCTGGCCAAGAGACCCAGTACTTC. Its translation: CSEVTAGQETQYF.

J is TRBJ2-3 and V is TRBV5-1; D is perhaps TRBD2 (5 bases). Per germline, CDR1 SGHRS and CDR2 YFSETQ. The V end was cut by 2 bases, the J end by 2 bases, with 18 bases between. The CDR3 is 17 amino acids. CDR3 sequence: CASSFLPSGESTDTQYF. As DNA, the CDR3 is TGCGCCAGCAGCTTTCTTCCTAGTGGGGAGTCCACAGATACGCAGTATTTT.

This clone was picked up a small number of times. The chain recombines TRBV27 with TRBJ2-1; weak D call: TRBD2 (6 bases). The CDR3 length is 13 residues. The V gene lost 5 bases and the J gene lost 6 bases, with 11 bases spanning the gap. CDR1 is MNHEY, CDR2 SMNVEV, per germline (reference sequence). The CDR3 nucleotides read TGTGCCAGCAGTGGTCTAGCGAGCAATGAGCAGTTCTTC. Residues: CASSGLASNEQFF.

The chain joins TRBV5-3 to TRBJ2-5; 8 bases are a match to TRBD1. TRBV5-3 is an ORF, with its function uncertain. V was pared by 5 bases and J by 1 base, with 4 bases of the junction left unmatched. CDR3 length equals 14 residues. The CDR3 nucleotides are TGTGCCAGAAGTCGAACAGGGGGCCAAGAGACCCAGTACTTC. It codes for CARSRTGGQETQYF.

The chain employs TRBV2 and TRBJ2-1, with 8 nucleotides matching TRBD2. V trimming: 10 bases; J trimming: 6 bases; junction bases outside the gene matches: 11. The CDR3 is 14 residues long. Germline V gene sequence: CDR1 SNHLY, CDR2 FYNNEI. The CDR3 nucleotides read TGTGCCATCCACGGGGGGGACCCATCCAATGAGCAGTTCTTC. It is translated as CAIHGGDPSNEQFF. The full variable domain, rest sourced from reference TRBV2 and TRBJ2-1, is EPEVTQTPSHQVTQMGQEVILRCVPISNHLYFYWYRQILGQKVEFLVSFYNNEISEKSEIFDDQFSVERPDGSNFTLKIRSTKLEDSAMYFCAIHGGDPSNEQFFGPGTRLTVL.

The chain recombines TRBV10-3 with TRBJ2-3; 10 nucleotides align to TRBD1. Losses at the gene ends were 6 bases for V and 4 bases for J; bases not matched to a gene: 7. The CDR3 covers 15 residues. Germline CDR1 and CDR2: ENHRY and SYGVKD. This chain's CDR3 is CAIRMGQGFADTQYF. The CDR3 bases are TGTGCCATCAGAATGGGACAGGGGTTTGCAGATACGCAGTATTTT.

The V call is TRBV9, the J call TRBJ1-1, with D possibly being TRBD1 (5 bases). Germline CDR1 reads SGDLS; CDR2 reads YYNGEE. The CDR3 is 16 residues long. Trimming cost V 4 bases and J 2 bases, with 18 bases left between them. DNA of the CDR3: TGTGCCAGCAGCCAGAGCGTCACAGGCTTCAACACTGAAGCTTTCTTT. It encodes CASSQSVTGFNTEAFF.

The chain joins TRBV6-5 to TRBJ1-2; TRBD1 might be the D (5 bases). Germline CDR1 reads MNHEY; CDR2 reads SVGAGI. The CDR3 loop spans 11 amino acids. V lost 10 bases and J 8 bases, leaving 14 bases between the germline ends. The chain's CDR3 is CATTRGSGYTF. As DNA, the CDR3 is TGTGCCACCACGCGGGGGAGCGGCTACACCTTC.